The clone carrying this T cell receptor (beta chain) was recorded once. The data belong to a study of T cell changes during pregnancy in multiple sclerosis. Assay: immunoSEQ multiplex PCR; the TCRdb copy retains only in-frame clones and omits some. Of 60,000 to 85,000 clones listed, around 92% were seen once; the top ten hold about 2.3%. The origin of this receptor is a female donor with multiple sclerosis, enrolled in a pregnancy study. The sequencing used peripheral blood, collected in the first trimester of pregnancy.

The CDR3 protein is CASSYPEGEQYF. DNA for the CDR3: TGTGCCAGCAGTTACCCGGAGGGCGAGCAGTACTTC. The chain links TRBV6-5 to TRBJ2-7; D is perhaps TRBD2 (6 bases). This CDR3 region has 12 residues. CDR1 MNHEY and CDR2 SVGAGI come from the germline V gene. Trimming cost V 2 bases and J 6 bases, with 8 bases left between them.